The rows below give T cell receptor beta chains drawn from one sample of a study of siplizumab effects on memory and regulatory T cells. Produced via immunoSEQ multiplex PCR; TCRdb's table is partial and in-frame only. The sample lists 50,000 to 75,000 clones; 79% were seen once. Sequencing used memory CD4+ T cells sorted from blood. The receptors here all came from a human donor in good health. Both conserved end residues are trimmed from each CDR3.

TRBV4-1,TRBJ2-2,ASSQVAPNTGELF
TRBV7-2,TRBJ1-2,ASSPLTGNYGYT
TRBV5-6,TRBJ2-5,ASSWTNQETQY
TRBV18,TRBJ1-3,ASSTGPGNTIY
TRBV4-1,TRBJ2-1,ASSQVDIFSYNEQF
TRBV29-1,TRBJ2-3,SARLKRGADTQY
TRBV18,TRBJ2-7,ASSSPTTGGAVYEQY
TRBV2,TRBJ2-7,ASSPGQGARNEQY
TRBV7-3,TRBJ2-3,ASSLKGSGTDTQY
TRBV10-3,TRBJ2-5,AISDGTSGVKETQY
TRBV6-6,TRBJ1-1,ASSYQGGNTEAF
TRBV4-2,TRBJ2-5,ASSQGIAGAYQETQY
TRBV20-1,TRBJ2-5,SASGETQY
TRBV7-2,TRBJ2-3,ASSLGQGTDTQY
TRBV7-9,TRBJ2-7,ASSRGQGVLNLDEQY
TRBV9,TRBJ2-7,ASSVATSQLFYEQY
TRBV28,TRBJ1-2,ASTGGANYGYT
TRBV11-3,TRBJ2-1,ASSTGAGDYNEQF
TRBV7-9,TRBJ1-2,ASSASTGASGYT
TRBV20-1,TRBJ1-2,SARGDYGYT
TRBV6-5,TRBJ2-7,ASSQLTEYYEQY
TRBV5-6,TRBJ2-7,ASSLWQLSYEQY
TRBV5-1,TRBJ1-2,ASRLAFATTGVYGYT
TRBV6-6,TRBJ2-7,ASTDLAGVTYEQY
TRBV30,TRBJ1-5,AWSPGEEPQH
TRBV10-2,NA,ASKSRDRLHEQY
TRBV11-2,TRBJ1-2,ASSLGRELSYT
TRBV7-6,TRBJ1-1,ASSLGTKVNTEAF
TRBV19,TRBJ1-1,ASRTYHTAITEAF
TRBV19,TRBJ2-7,ASSDREPYEQY
TRBV13,TRBJ2-6,ASSLGGGASGANVLT
TRBV25-1,TRBJ1-6,ASSGQGGRSSPLH
TRBV2,TRBJ2-2,ASSRENTGELF
TRBV20-1,TRBJ2-3,TAMVRDTQY
TRBV19,TRBJ1-5,ASSLGDTGEKPQH
TRBV11-2,TRBJ2-3,ASSPLTRRVTDTQY
TRBV6-1,TRBJ1-6,ASSERSGENSPLH
TRBV6-1,TRBJ1-2,ASITGTGYDYGYT
TRBV7-3,TRBJ2-7,ASSLFPPLYEQY
TRBV21-1,TRBJ2-2,ASSIFSGTGALSGELF
TRBV30,TRBJ2-1,AWAFVGGGSF
TRBV25-1,TRBJ1-1,ASSRRNTEAF
TRBV30,TRBJ2-5,AWSRLAQETQY
TRBV6-5,TRBJ1-1,ASLKDGGEAF
TRBV7-2,TRBJ2-3,ASSSQTVSTDTQY
TRBV4-1,TRBJ1-2,ASSYDRDEGSYT
TRBV2,TRBJ1-5,ASSRDRGIDQPQH
TRBV19,TRBJ1-2,ASSPQVWVGYT
TRBV6-4,TRBJ1-6,ASREGQFNSPLH